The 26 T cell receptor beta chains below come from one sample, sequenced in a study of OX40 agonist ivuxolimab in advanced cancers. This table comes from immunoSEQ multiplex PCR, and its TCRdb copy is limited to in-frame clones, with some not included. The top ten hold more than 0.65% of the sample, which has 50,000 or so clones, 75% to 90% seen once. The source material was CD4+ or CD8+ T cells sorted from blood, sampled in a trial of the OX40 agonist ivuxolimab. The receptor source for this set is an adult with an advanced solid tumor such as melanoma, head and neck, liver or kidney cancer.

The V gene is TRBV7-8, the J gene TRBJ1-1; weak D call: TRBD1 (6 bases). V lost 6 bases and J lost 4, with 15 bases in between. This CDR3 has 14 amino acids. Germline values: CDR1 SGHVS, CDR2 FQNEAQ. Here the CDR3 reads CASSNGGLFTEAFF. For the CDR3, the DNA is TGTGCCAGCAGTAACGGGGGCCTCTTCACTGAAGCTTTCTTT. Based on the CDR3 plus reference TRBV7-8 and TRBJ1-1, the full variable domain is GAGVSQSPRYKVAKRGQDVALRCDPISGHVSLFWYQQALGQGPEFLTYFQNEAQLDKSGLPSDRFFAERPEGSVSTLKIQRTQQEDSAVYLCASSNGGLFTEAFFGQGTRLTVV.

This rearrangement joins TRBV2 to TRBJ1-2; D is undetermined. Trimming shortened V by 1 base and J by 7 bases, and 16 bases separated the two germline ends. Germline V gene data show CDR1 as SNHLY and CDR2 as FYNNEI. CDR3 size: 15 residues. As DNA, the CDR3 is TGTGCCAGCAGTGAAGATCCCAGGCGGTACGGTGGCTACACCTTC. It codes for CASSEDPRRYGGYTF. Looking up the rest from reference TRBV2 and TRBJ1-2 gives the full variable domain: EPEVTQTPSHQVTQMGQEVILRCVPISNHLYFYWYRQILGQKVEFLVSFYNNEISEKSEIFDDQFSVERPDGSNFTLKIRSTKLEDSAMYFCASSEDPRRYGGYTFGSGTRLTVV.

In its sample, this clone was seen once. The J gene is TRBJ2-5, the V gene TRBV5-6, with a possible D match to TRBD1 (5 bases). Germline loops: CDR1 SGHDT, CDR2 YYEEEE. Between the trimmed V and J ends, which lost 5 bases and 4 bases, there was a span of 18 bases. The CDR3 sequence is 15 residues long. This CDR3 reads CASRGQFGRRETQYF. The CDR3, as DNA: TGTGCCAGCAGAGGACAATTTGGACGAAGAGAGACCCAGTACTTC.

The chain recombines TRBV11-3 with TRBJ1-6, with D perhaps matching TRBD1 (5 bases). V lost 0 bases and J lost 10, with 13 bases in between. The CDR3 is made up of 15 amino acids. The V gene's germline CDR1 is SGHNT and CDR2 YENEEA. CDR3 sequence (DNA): TGTGCCAGCAGCTTAGAGGCAGGGAGCTACTCACCCCTCCACTTT. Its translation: CASSLEAGSYSPLHF.

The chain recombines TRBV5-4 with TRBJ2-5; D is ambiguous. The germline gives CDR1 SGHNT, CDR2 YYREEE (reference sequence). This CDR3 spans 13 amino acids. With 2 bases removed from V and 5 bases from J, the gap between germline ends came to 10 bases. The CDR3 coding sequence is TGTGCCAGCAGCTTCGACTTCAAGGAGACCCAGTACTTC. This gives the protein CASSFDFKETQYF.

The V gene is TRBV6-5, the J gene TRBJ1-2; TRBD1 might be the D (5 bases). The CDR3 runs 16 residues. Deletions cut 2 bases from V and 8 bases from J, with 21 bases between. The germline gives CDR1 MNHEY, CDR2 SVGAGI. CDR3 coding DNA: TGTGCCAGCAGTTACGATCTGGCAGGGCTGACGAAAGGCTACACCTTC. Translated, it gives CASSYDLAGLTKGYTF.

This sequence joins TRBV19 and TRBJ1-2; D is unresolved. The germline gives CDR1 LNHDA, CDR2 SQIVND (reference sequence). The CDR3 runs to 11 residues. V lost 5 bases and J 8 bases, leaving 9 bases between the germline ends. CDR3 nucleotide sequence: TGTGCCAGTAGTTGGAGCATGGGCTACACCTTC. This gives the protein CASSWSMGYTF.

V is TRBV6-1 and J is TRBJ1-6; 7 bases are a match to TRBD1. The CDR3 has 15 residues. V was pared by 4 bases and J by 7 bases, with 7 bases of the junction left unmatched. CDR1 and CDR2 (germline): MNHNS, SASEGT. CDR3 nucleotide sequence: TGTGCCAGCAGTGCAGGAACAGGGGCAAATTCACCCCTCCACTTT. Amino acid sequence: CASSAGTGANSPLHF.

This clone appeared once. The CDR3 loop is CASTMTGSAGELFF. The CDR3 DNA is TGCGCCAGCACCATGACAGGTAGCGCCGGGGAGCTGTTTTTT. This chain uses TRBV5-1 with TRBJ2-2; D is perhaps TRBD1 (6 bases). The germline V gene encodes CDR1 SGHRS and CDR2 YFSETQ. The CDR3 is 14 residues long. Trimming took 6 bases from V and 6 from J, leaving 15 bases between them. The full variable domain, in which reference TRBV5-1 and TRBJ2-2 provide the parts outside the CDR3, is KAGVTQTPRYLIKTRGQQVTLSCSPISGHRSVSWYQQTPGQGLQFLFEYFSETQRNKGNFPGRFSGRQFSNSRSEMNVSTLELGDSALYLCASTMTGSAGELFFGEGSRLTVL.

The CDR3 is CSVEDTTYEQYF. CDR3 sequence (DNA): TGCAGCGTTGAGGACACTACCTACGAGCAGTACTTC. The J gene is TRBJ2-7, the V gene TRBV29-1; maybe TRBD1 (5 bases). Germline V lookup: CDR1 SQVTM, CDR2 ANQGSEA. The V gene lost 3 bases and the J gene lost 2 bases, with 8 bases spanning the gap. This CDR3 spans 12 amino acids.

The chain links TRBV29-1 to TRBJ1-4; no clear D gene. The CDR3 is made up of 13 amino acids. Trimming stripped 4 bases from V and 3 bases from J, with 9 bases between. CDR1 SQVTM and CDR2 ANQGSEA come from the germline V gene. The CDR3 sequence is CSVGYGANEKLFF. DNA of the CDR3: TGCAGCGTTGGGTACGGAGCTAATGAAAAACTGTTTTTT.

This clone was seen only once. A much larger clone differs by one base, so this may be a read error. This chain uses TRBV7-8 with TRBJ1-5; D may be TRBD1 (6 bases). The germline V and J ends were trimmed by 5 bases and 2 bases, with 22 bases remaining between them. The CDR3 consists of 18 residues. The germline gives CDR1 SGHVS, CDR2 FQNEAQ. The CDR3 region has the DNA TGTGCCAGCAGCACAATAAATACAGGAAGGGGGGGCAATCAGCCCCAGCATTTT. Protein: CASSTINTGRGGNQPQHF.

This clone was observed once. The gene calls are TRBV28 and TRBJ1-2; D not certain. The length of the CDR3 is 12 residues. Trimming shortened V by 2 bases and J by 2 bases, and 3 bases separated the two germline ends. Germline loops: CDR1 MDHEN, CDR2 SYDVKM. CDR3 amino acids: CASSLLNYGYTF. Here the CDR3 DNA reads TGTGCCAGCAGTTTACTAAACTATGGCTACACCTTC.

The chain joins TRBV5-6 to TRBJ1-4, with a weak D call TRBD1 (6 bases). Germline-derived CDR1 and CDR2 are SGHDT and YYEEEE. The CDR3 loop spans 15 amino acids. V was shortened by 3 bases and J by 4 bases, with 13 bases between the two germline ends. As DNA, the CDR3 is TGTGCCAGCAGCTCAGGGGACCGCCATAATGAAAAACTGTTTTTT. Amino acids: CASSSGDRHNEKLFF.

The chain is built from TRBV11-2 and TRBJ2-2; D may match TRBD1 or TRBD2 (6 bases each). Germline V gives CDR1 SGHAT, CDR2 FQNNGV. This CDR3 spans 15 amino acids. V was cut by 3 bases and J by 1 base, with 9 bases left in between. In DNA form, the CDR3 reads TGTGCCAGCAGCTTTGGGGGGCTGAACACCGGGGAGCTGTTTTTT. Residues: CASSFGGLNTGELFF.

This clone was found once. The chain's CDR3 is CASSLAQGDNSPLHF. CDR3 nucleotide sequence: TGCGCCAGCAGCCTCGCACAGGGGGATAATTCACCCCTCCACTTT. This chain uses TRBV4-1 with TRBJ1-6, with 8 bases that match TRBD1. This CDR3 is built from 15 residues. V dropped 4 bases and J dropped 5; count of bases not matched to a gene: 4. Germline V CDR1 and CDR2: MGHRA, YSYEKL.

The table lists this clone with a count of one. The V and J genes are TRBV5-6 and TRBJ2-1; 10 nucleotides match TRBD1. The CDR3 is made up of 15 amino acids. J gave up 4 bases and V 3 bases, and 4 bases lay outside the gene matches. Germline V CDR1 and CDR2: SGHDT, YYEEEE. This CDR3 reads CASSWGQGRYNEQFF. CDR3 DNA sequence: TGTGCCAGCAGCTGGGGACAGGGGCGTTACAATGAGCAGTTCTTC.

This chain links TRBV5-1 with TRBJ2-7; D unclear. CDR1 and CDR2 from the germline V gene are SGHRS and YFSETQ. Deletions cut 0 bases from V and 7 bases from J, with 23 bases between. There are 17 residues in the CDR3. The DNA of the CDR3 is TGCGCCAGCAGCTTGGCTGGCACAGCCGGTACTGTGAGGGAGCAGTACTTC. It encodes CASSLAGTAGTVREQYF.

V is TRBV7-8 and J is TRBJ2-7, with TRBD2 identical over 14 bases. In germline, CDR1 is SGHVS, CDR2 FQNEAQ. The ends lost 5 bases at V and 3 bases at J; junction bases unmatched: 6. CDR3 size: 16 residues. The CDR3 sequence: CASSAGLAGDLYEQYF. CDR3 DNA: TGTGCCAGCAGCGCGGGACTAGCGGGGGACCTCTACGAGCAGTACTTC.

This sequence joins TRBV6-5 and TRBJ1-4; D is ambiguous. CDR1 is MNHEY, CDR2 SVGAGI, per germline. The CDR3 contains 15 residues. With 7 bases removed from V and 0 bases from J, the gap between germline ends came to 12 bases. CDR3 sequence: CASTPTVTTNEKLFF. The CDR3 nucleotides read TGTGCCAGCACCCCAACCGTTACAACTAATGAAAAACTGTTTTTT.

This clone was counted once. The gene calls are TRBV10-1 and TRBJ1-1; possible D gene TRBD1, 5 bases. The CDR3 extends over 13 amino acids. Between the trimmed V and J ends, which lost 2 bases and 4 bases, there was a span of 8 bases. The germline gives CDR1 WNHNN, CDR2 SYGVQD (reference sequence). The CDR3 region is CASSEPGRTEAFF. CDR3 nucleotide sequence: TGCGCCAGCAGTGAGCCGGGGCGCACTGAAGCTTTCTTT.

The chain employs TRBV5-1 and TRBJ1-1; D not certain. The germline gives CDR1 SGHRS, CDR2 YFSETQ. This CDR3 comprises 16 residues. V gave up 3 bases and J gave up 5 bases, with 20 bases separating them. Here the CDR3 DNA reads TGCGCCAGCAGCTCTCAGACTGGTAGGGTAATTACTGAAGCTTTCTTT. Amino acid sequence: CASSSQTGRVITEAFF.

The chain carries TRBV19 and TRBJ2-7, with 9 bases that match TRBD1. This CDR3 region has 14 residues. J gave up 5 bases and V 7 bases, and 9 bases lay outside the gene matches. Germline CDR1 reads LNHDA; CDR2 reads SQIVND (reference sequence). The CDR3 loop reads CASTTRDRVHEQYF. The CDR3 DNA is TGTGCCAGTACCACCCGGGACAGGGTCCACGAGCAGTACTTC.

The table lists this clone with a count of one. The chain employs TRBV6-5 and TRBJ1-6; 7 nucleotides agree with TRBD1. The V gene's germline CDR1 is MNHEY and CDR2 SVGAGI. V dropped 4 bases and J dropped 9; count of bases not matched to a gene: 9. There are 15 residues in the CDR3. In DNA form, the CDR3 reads TGTGCCAGCAGTTCTAAAGGGGGCCCTGGTTCACCCCTCCACTTT. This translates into CASSSKGGPGSPLHF.

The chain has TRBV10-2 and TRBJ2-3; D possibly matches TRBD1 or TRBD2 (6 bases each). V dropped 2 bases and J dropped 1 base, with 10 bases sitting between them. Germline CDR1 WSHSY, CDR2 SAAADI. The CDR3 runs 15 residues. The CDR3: CASSETGARTDTQYF. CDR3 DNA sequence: TGCGCCAGCAGTGAGACGGGGGCCCGCACAGATACGCAGTATTTT.

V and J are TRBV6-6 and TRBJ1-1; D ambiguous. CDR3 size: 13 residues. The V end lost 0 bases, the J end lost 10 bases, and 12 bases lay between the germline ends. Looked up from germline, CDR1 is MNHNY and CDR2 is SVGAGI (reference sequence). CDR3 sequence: CASSYSGQMGAFF. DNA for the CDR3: TGTGCCAGCAGTTACTCGGGTCAAATGGGAGCTTTCTTT.